The clone carrying this T cell receptor (beta chain) was picked up one time. Germline lookup yields CDR1 SEHNR and CDR2 FQNEAQ (reference sequence). The CDR3 runs 16 residues. The ends were cut back, 2 bases at V and 2 bases at J, with 10 bases in the middle. 60 Vbeta and 13 Jbeta primers were used in PCR. The data were produced by immunoSEQ multiplex PCR, yet TCRdb's version contains in-frame clones alone and is incomplete. The sample holds around 280,000 clones, about 90% seen once. This specimen comes from a study of cytomegalovirus exposure and HLA in healthy donors. The specimen was PBMCs. The chain has TRBV7-9 and TRBJ1-6; no definite D call. This TCR was recovered from a woman under 30 in good health and CMV-seronegative. The CDR3 nucleotides are TGTGCCAGCAGCTTAATGGGCAGCCCCTATAATTCACCCCTCCACTTT. Its translation is CASSLMGSPYNSPLHF.